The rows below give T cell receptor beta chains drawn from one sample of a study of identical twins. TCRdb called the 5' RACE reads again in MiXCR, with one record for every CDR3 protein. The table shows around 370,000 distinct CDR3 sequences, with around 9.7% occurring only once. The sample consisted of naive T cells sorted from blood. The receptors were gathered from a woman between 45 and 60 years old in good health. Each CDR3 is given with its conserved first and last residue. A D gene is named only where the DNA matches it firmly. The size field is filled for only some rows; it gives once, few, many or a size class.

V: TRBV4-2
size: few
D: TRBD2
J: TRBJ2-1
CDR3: CASSQEGLAGNENEQFF
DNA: TGTGCCAGCAGCCAAGAGGGACTAGCGGGTAATGAAAATGAGCAGTTCTTC

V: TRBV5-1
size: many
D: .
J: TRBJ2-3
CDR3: CASGGAGRGTDTQYF
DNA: TGCGCCAGCGGGGGCGCGGGCAGGGGCACAGATACGCAGTATTTT

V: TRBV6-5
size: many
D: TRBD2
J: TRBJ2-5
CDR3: CASRAGRATRQETQYF
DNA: TGTGCCAGCAGAGCTGGGAGGGCCACCCGACAAGAGACCCAGTACTTC

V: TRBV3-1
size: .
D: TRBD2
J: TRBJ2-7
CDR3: CASSPSGRDNEQYF
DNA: TGTGCCAGCAGCCCGAGCGGGAGGGACAACGAGCAGTACTTC

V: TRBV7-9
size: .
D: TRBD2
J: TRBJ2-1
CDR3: CASSLLESSGRVAYNEQFF
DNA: TGTGCCAGCAGCCTACTAGAGTCTAGCGGGAGAGTCGCCTACAATGAGCAGTTCTTC

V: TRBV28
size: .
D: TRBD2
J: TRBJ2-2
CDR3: CASQKTPGLKNTGELFF
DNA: TGTGCCAGCCAAAAGACCCCGGGACTAAAGAACACCGGGGAGCTGTTTTTT

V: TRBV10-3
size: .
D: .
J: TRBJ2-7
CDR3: CAISPSENYEQYF
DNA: TGTGCCATCAGTCCCAGTGAAAACTACGAGCAGTACTTC

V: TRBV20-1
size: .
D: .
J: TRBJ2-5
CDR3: CSAPRRDGRVQETQYF
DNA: TGCAGTGCTCCGCGGCGGGACGGGCGTGTCCAAGAGACCCAGTACTTC

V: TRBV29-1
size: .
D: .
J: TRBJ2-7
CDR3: CSVGKGPYEQYF
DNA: TGCAGCGTTGGGAAGGGGCCCTACGAGCAGTACTTC

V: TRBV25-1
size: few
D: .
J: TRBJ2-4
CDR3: CASSDPWGKGNIQYF
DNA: TGTGCCAGCAGTGACCCGTGGGGGAAGGGAAACATTCAGTACTTC

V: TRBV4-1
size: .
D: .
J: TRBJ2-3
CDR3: CASSQDRARHSTDTQYF
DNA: TGCGCCAGCAGCCAAGATCGGGCGAGACATAGCACAGATACGCAGTATTTT

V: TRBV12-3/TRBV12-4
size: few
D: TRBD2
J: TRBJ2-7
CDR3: CASSLVPRGLVPPHPSYEQYF
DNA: TGTGCCAGCAGTTTAGTTCCGAGAGGACTAGTTCCACCCCATCCCTCCTACGAGCAGTACTTC

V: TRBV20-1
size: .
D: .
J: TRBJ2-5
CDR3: CSGRHGGSETQYF
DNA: TGCAGTGGCAGACACGGGGGCTCGGAGACCCAGTACTTC

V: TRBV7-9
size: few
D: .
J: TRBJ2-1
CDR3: CASSLTIDEQFF
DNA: TGTGCCAGCAGCTTAACCATCGATGAGCAGTTCTTC

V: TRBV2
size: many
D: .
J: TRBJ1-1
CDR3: CASSVARLNTEAFF
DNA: TGTGCCAGCAGTGTGGCGCGCCTGAACACTGAAGCTTTCTTT

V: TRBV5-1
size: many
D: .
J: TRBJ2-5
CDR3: CASSLESHKSETQYF
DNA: TGCGCCAGCAGCTTGGAGAGTCATAAGTCGGAGACCCAGTACTTC

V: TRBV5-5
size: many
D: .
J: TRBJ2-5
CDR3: CASSLISSSETQYF
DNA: TGTGCCAGCAGCTTAATATCCTCTTCAGAGACCCAGTACTTC

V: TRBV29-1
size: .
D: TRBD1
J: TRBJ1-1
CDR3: CSAQTGQGNTEAFF
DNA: TGCAGCGCCCAGACGGGACAGGGAAACACTGAAGCTTTCTTT

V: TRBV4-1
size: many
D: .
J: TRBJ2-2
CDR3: CASSPQGMAGNTGELFF
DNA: TGCGCCAGCAGCCCACAAGGGATGGCGGGGAACACCGGGGAGCTGTTTTTT

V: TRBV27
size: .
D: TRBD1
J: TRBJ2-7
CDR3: CASSYTGETYEQYF
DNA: TGTGCCAGCAGTTATACAGGGGAGACCTACGAGCAGTACTTC

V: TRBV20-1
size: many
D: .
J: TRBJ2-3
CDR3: CSARGGSDTQYF
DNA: TGCAGTGCTAGGGGGGGATCAGATACGCAGTATTTT

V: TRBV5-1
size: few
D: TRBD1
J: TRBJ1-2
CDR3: CASSERNRGSANYGYTF
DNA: TGCGCCAGCAGCGAACGTAACAGGGGATCAGCTAACTATGGCTACACCTTC

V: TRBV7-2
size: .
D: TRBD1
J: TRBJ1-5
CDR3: CASSLAGGLSNQPQHF
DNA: TGTGCCAGCAGCTTAGCAGGGGGCCTAAGCAATCAGCCCCAGCATTTT

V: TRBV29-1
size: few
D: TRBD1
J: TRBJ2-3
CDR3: CSVESPQGAPTDTQYF
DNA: TGCAGCGTTGAGTCCCCCCAGGGGGCCCCCACAGATACGCAGTATTTT

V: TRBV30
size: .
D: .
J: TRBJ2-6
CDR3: CAWTISSGANVLTF
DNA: TGTGCCTGGACCATCTCCTCTGGGGCCAACGTCCTGACTTTC

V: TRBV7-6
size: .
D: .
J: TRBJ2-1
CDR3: CASSLIVNEQFF
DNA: TGTGCCAGCAGCTTGATCGTAAATGAGCAGTTCTTC

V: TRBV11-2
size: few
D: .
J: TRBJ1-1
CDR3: CASRKPGSLNTEAFF
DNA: TGTGCCAGCAGAAAGCCAGGGAGTCTGAACACTGAAGCTTTCTTT

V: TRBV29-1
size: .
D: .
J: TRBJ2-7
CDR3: CSVSQSHGDEQYF
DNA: TGCAGCGTCTCTCAGAGCCACGGGGACGAGCAGTACTTC

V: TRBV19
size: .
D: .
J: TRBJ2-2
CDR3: CASSIQGNTGELFF
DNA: TGTGCCAGTAGTATTCAGGGAAACACCGGGGAGCTGTTTTTT

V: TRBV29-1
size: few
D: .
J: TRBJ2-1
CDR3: CSVKDGHNEQFF
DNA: TGCAGCGTTAAGGACGGCCACAATGAGCAGTTCTTC

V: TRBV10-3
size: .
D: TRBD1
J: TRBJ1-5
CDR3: CAISEGQGGQPQHF
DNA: TGTGCCATCAGTGAGGGACAGGGGGGTCAGCCCCAGCATTTT

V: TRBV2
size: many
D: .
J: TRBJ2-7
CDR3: CASSGTGSLLEQYF
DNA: TGTGCCAGCAGTGGGACTGGCTCCCTCCTCGAGCAGTACTTC

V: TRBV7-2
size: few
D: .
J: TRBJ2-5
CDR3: CASSLEGSLETQYF
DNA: TGTGCCAGCAGCTTGGAGGGTAGTTTAGAGACCCAGTACTTC

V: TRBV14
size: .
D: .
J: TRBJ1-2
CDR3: CASSIGGLYGYTF
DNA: TGTGCCAGCAGCATAGGGGGTCTCTATGGCTACACCTTC

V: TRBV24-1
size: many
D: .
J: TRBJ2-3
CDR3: CATSEAHTQYF
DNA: TGTGCCACCAGTGAGGCCCATACGCAGTATTTT

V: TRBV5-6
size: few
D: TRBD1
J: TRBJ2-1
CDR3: CASSPGQVVRREQFF
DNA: TGTGCCAGCAGCCCGGGACAGGTGGTTCGGCGCGAGCAGTTCTTC

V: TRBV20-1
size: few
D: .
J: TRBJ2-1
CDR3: CSVGNQVYNEQFF
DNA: TGCAGTGTGGGAAACCAAGTCTACAATGAGCAGTTCTTC

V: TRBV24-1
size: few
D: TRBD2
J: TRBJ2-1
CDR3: CATSDFLGGPDEQFF
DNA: TGTGCCACCAGTGATTTTTTGGGAGGGCCAGATGAGCAGTTCTTC

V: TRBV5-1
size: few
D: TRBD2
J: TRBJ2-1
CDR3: CASGTIDLNNEQFF
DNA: TGCGCCAGCGGGACTATCGATCTCAACAATGAGCAGTTCTTC

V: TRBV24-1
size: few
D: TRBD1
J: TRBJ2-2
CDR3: CATGSGTGGVGTGELFF
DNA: TGTGCCACCGGGTCCGGGACAGGGGGCGTTGGCACCGGGGAGCTGTTTTTT

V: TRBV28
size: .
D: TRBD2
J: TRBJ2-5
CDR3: CASSLVSLAGGRETQYF
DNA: TGTGCCAGCAGTTTAGTATCCCTAGCGGGAGGGAGAGAGACCCAGTACTTC

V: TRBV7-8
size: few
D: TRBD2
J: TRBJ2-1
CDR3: CASSLLTSGTYNEQFF
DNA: TGTGCCAGCAGCTTACTCACTAGCGGGACCTACAATGAGCAGTTCTTC

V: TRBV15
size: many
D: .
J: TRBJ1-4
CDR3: CATSRDDSSATNEKLFF
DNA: TGTGCCACCAGCAGAGATGACAGCTCTGCAACTAATGAAAAACTGTTTTTT

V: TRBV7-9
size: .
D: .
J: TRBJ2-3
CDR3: CASSLAHPGDTQYF
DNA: TGTGCCAGCAGCTTAGCCCATCCTGGAGATACGCAGTATTTT

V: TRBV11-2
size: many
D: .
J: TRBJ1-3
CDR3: CASSYPLFNVSGNTIYF
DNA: TGTGCCAGCAGCTACCCTCTCTTTAACGTCTCTGGAAACACCATATATTTT

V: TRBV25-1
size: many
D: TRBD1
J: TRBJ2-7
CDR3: CARPTGTASYEQYF
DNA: TGTGCCAGACCAACCGGGACAGCCTCCTACGAGCAGTACTTC

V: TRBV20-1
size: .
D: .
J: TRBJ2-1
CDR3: CSATDRGGSYNEQFF
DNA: TGCAGTGCCACGGACCGAGGCGGTTCTTACAATGAGCAGTTCTTC

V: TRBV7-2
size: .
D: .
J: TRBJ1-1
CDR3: CASSGQTVKAFF
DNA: TGTGCCAGCAGCGGACAGACAGTTAAAGCTTTCTTT

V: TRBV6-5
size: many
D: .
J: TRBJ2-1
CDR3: CASSLSPGSVNEQFF
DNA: TGTGCCAGCAGTTTATCCCCGGGGAGTGTCAATGAGCAGTTCTTC

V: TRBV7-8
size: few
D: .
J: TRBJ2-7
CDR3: CASSLQGSSYEQYF
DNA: TGTGCCAGCAGCTTACAGGGGAGCTCCTACGAGCAGTACTTC

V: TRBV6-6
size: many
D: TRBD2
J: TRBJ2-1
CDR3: CASSFGGTSGRGEQFF
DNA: TGTGCCAGCAGCTTTGGCGGGACTAGCGGGAGAGGGGAGCAGTTCTTC

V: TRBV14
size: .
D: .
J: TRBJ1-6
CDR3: CASSREESSYNSPLHF
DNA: TGTGCCAGCAGCCGAGAAGAGAGCTCCTATAATTCACCCCTCCACTTT

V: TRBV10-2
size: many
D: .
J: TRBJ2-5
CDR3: CASRYGSQETQYF
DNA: TGCGCCAGCCGTTACGGGAGCCAAGAGACCCAGTACTTC

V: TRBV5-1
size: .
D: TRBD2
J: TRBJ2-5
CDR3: CASSLSGLVSETQYF
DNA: TGCGCCAGCAGCTTGTCGGGACTAGTCTCAGAGACCCAGTACTTC

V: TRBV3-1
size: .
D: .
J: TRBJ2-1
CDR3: CASSPRVNEQFF
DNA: TGTGCCAGCAGCCCCAGGGTCAATGAGCAGTTCTTC

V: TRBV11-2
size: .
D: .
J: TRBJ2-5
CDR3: CASSLIRGQETQYF
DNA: TGTGCCAGCAGCTTAATCCGGGGACAAGAGACCCAGTACTTC

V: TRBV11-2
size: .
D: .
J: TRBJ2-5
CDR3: CASSLVSARAETQYF
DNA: TGTGCCAGCAGCTTAGTTTCTGCGAGGGCGGAGACCCAGTACTTC

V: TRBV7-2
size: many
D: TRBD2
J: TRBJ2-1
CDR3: CASSLVGLAGDYNEQFF
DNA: TGTGCCAGCAGCTTGGTCGGACTAGCGGGGGATTACAATGAGCAGTTCTTC

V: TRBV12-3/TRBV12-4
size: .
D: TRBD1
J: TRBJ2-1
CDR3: CASSSARVGTGGINEQFF
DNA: TGTGCCAGCAGTTCCGCGAGGGTGGGGACAGGGGGGATTAATGAGCAGTTCTTC